Following are 7 T cell receptor beta chains from one sample sequenced in a study of blood T cell repertoires in COVID-19. Libraries were prepared by immunoSEQ multiplex PCR; TCRdb keeps only in-frame clonotypes and omits some of them. The sample holds about 150,000 clones, 80% to 90% seen once. Sequencing was carried out using peripheral blood. The receptors shown here come from a woman in her fifties or sixties with acute or convalescent COVID-19.

The CDR3 region is CASRKGGSSPLHF. The DNA of the CDR3 is TGTGCCAGCAGAAAGGGGGGGAGTTCACCCCTCCACTTT. The chain carries TRBV27 and TRBJ1-6; perhaps TRBD1 as D (6 bases). The V gene's germline CDR1 is MNHEY and CDR2 SMNVEV (reference sequence). The ends were cut back, 6 bases at V and 9 bases at J, with 12 bases in the middle. The CDR3 length is 13 residues.

J is TRBJ2-3 and V is TRBV27, with D perhaps TRBD2 (6 bases). The CDR3 length is 17 residues. The ends were cut back, 6 bases at V and 0 bases at J, with 19 bases in the middle. Germline V CDR1 and CDR2: MNHEY, SMNVEV (reference sequence). This chain's CDR3 is CASSTHTQGGSTDTQYF. CDR3 bases: TGTGCCAGCAGCACACATACCCAAGGAGGGAGCACAGATACGCAGTATTTT.

J is TRBJ2-5 and V is TRBV19, with 11 bases fitting TRBD1. From germline, CDR1 is LNHDA and CDR2 SQIVND (reference sequence). The CDR3 sequence is 14 residues long. Trimming cost V 5 bases and J 6 bases; bases outside gene matches: 5. Here the CDR3 reads CASSAGTGGKTQYF. The DNA of the CDR3 is TGTGCCAGTAGTGCCGGGACAGGGGGGAAGACCCAGTACTTC.

This clone turned up a few times. The chain carries TRBV10-2 and TRBJ1-2; D unresolved. The CDR3 has 15 residues. V gave up 1 base and J gave up 1 base, with 10 bases separating them. The V gene's germline CDR1 is WSHSY and CDR2 SAAADI. CDR3 sequence (DNA): TGCGCCAGCAGTGAGTGGAGGGTTGTTAACTATGGCTACACCTTC. This gives the protein CASSEWRVVNYGYTF.

The chain joins TRBV4-2 to TRBJ2-3, with TRBD2 matching over 14 bases. The germline CDR1 and CDR2 sequences are LGHNA and YNFKEQ. V lost 3 bases and J lost 4; bases outside the gene matches: 18. The CDR3 is made up of 21 amino acids. CDR3 bases: TGTGCCAGCAGCCATCCACATGGGACTAGCGGGGGTACTTCAGGGGCAGATACGCAGTATTTT. It translates to CASSHPHGTSGGTSGADTQYF.

This chain links TRBV14 with TRBJ2-3; 7 bases agree with TRBD2. The CDR3 loop spans 17 amino acids. J lost 0 bases, V lost 0 bases, and 6 bases had no gene match. Germline V gives CDR1 SGHDN, CDR2 FVKESK. The CDR3 DNA is TGTGCCAGCAGCCAAGATCTGGGGAGGGGAAGCACAGATACGCAGTATTTT. Translating gives CASSQDLGRGSTDTQYF.

The chain recombines TRBV19 with TRBJ2-3; TRBD2 might be the D (5 bases). Trimming removed 3 bases from V and 6 bases from J, with 7 bases in between. Germline-derived CDR1 and CDR2 are LNHDA and SQIVND (reference sequence). This CDR3 has 12 amino acids. The DNA for the CDR3 is TGTGCCAGTAGTATGGGAGTTGATACGCAGTATTTT. It is translated as CASSMGVDTQYF.